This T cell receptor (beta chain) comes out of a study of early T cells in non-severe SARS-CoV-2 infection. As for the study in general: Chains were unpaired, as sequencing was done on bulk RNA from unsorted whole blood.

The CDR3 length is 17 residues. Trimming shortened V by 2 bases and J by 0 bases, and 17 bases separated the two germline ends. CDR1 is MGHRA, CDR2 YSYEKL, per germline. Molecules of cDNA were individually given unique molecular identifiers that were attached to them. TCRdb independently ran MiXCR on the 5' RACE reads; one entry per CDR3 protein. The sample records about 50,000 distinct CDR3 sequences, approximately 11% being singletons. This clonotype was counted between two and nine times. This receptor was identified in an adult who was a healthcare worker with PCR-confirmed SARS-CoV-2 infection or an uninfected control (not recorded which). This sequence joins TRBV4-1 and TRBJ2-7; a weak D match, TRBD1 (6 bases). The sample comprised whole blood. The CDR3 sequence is CASSQIVTGTPSYEQYF. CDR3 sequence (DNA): TGCGCCAGCAGCCAAATAGTAACCGGGACACCCTCCTACGAGCAGTACTTC.